Shown below are 20 T cell receptor beta chains from a single sample sequenced in a study of TIL therapy for anti-PD-1-resistant metastatic lung cancer. This sample's time point: pre-treatment sample, taken before nivolumab and TIL therapy. Tumor tissue came from excised metastases, mostly pleural nodules or supraclavicular lymph nodes. Sequencing used immunoSEQ v3. TCRdb's copy holds only in-frame clones and misses some; the assay was immunoSEQ multiplex PCR. Among about 100,000 clones listed, under 70% were seen once. This material consisted of tumor tissue, taken at baseline. The origin of the receptors is a person aged 25 to 85 with non-small cell lung cancer.

This clone has only a few counts. The rearrangement joins TRBV7-9 to TRBJ2-2, with 7 bases that match TRBD1. The CDR3 length is 14 residues. V dropped 3 bases and J dropped 7; count of bases not matched to a gene: 5. The V gene's germline CDR1 is SEHNR and CDR2 FQNEAQ (reference sequence). CDR3 region: CASSFGQAFGELFF. The CDR3 nucleotides read TGTGCCAGCAGCTTTGGACAGGCTTTCGGGGAGCTGTTTTTT.

The chain links TRBV9 to TRBJ1-3; D call uncertain. CDR1 and CDR2 from the germline V gene are SGDLS and YYNGEE. The CDR3 totals 16 residues. Trimming removed 0 bases at V and 0 bases at J, with 10 bases between. The DNA for the CDR3 is TGTGCCAGCAGCGTAGGGGCAGACACCTCTGGAAACACCATATATTTT. This codes for CASSVGADTSGNTIYF. Drawing the rest from reference TRBV9 and TRBJ1-3, the complete variable domain is DSGVTQTPKHLITATGQRVTLRCSPRSGDLSVYWYQQSLDQGLQFLIQYYNGEERAKGNILERFSAQQFPDLHSELNLSSLELGDSALYFCASSVGADTSGNTIYFGEGSWLTVV.

The chain uses TRBV30 and TRBJ2-3; possibly TRBD2 for D (5 bases). This CDR3 is 15 amino acids long. Germline V gives CDR1 GTSNPN, CDR2 SVGIG (reference sequence). V was trimmed by 2 bases and J by 0 bases, leaving 12 bases between them. The CDR3: CAWSSGRTSTDTQYF. As DNA, the CDR3 is TGTGCCTGGAGTTCGGGCAGGACTAGCACAGATACGCAGTATTTT.

The chain combines TRBV5-6 with TRBJ2-1; 15 nucleotides align to TRBD2. The V gene end was trimmed by 4 bases and the J gene end by 8 bases; junction bases not matched to a gene: 4. The CDR3 loop spans 15 amino acids. Germline V CDR1 and CDR2: SGHDT, YYEEEE. CDR3 nucleotide sequence: TGTGCCAGCAGCCAGGGACTAGCGGGGGGCTATGAGCAGTTCTTC. This sequence encodes CASSQGLAGGYEQFF.

This clone was found once. The chain uses TRBV5-4 and TRBJ1-2; TRBD1 matches at 9 bases. Trimming cost V 3 bases and J 5 bases; bases outside gene matches: 8. The CDR3 has 15 residues. Germline V lookup: CDR1 SGHNT, CDR2 YYREEE (reference sequence). This CDR3 is CASSWDRAKYYGYTF. The CDR3 DNA is TGTGCCAGCAGCTGGGACAGGGCGAAGTATTATGGCTACACCTTC. Based on the CDR3 plus reference TRBV5-4 and TRBJ1-2, the full variable domain is ETGVTQSPTHLIKTRGQQVTLRCSSQSGHNTVSWYQQALGQGPQFIFQYYREEENGRGNFPPRFSGLQFPNYSSELNVNALELDDSALYLCASSWDRAKYYGYTFGSGTRLTVV.

The rearrangement links TRBV7-9 to TRBJ1-1; D might be TRBD1 (5 bases). Germline-derived CDR1 and CDR2 are SEHNR and FQNEAQ (reference sequence). This CDR3 spans 15 amino acids. Trimming removed 1 base at V and 1 base at J, with 10 bases between. In nucleotides, the CDR3 is TGTGCCAGCAGCTTAGGGTCGGGGGGGAACACTGAAGCTTTCTTT. It specifies CASSLGSGGNTEAFF.

This sequence joins TRBV10-1 and TRBJ2-5; D is possibly TRBD1 (6 bases). This CDR3 comprises 16 residues. Germline values: CDR1 WNHNN, CDR2 SYGVQD (reference sequence). V gave up 3 bases and J gave up 2 bases, with 16 bases separating them. The CDR3 protein is CASSDRRAGVQETQYF. CDR3 nucleotides: TGCGCCAGCAGTGATCGTAGGGCAGGGGTACAAGAGACCCAGTACTTC.

The rearrangement links TRBV11-1 to TRBJ2-1; 10 nucleotides agree with TRBD2. CDR1 and CDR2 from the germline V gene are SGHAT and FQDESV (reference sequence). The V segment lost 7 bases and the J segment 1 base; nucleotides outside the gene matches: 7. The CDR3 has 16 amino acids. CDR3 loop: CASNSLAGGSYNEQFF. CDR3 nucleotide sequence: TGTGCCAGCAACTCGTTAGCGGGAGGTTCCTACAATGAGCAGTTCTTC.

The CDR3 nucleotides read TGTGCCAGCAGCCTAGTAAGCGGGCAAGAGACCCAGTACTTC. Protein product: CASSLVSGQETQYF. This chain connects TRBV3-1 (or the pseudogene TRBV3-2) to TRBJ2-5; possible D gene TRBD2, 6 bases. Between the trimmed V and J ends, which lost 4 bases and 2 bases, there was a span of 11 bases. The CDR3 totals 14 residues. CDR1 and CDR2 (germline): LGHDT, YNNKEL (reference sequence).

About this clone itself: Here the CDR3 omits its conserved ending phenylalanine or tryptophan, so a read error is the likely source. This chain uses TRBV6-1 with TRBJ1-2; the D is unclear. The germline gives CDR1 MNHNS, CDR2 SASEGT. V lost 2 bases and J 2 bases, leaving 6 bases between the germline ends. CDR3 length: 13 amino acids. CDR3 loop: CASSEQRNYGYTL. The CDR3 nucleotides read TGTGCCAGCAGTGAACAACGGAACTATGGCTACACCCTC.

The rearrangement uses TRBV29-1 and TRBJ1-1; a weak D match, TRBD1 (5 bases). Trimming took off 0 bases at V and 5 bases at J, with 16 bases between the two ends. CDR3 length equals 15 residues. The germline gives CDR1 SQVTM, CDR2 ANQGSEA. DNA of the CDR3: TGCAGCGTTGAAGATGAACGGGGGGTTCGGACTGAAGCTTTCTTT. Its translation is CSVEDERGVRTEAFF.

CDR3 sequence reads: CASSPTWGQGLRSYEQYF. CDR3 DNA sequence: TGTGCCAGCAGTCCAACCTGGGGGCAGGGTTTAAGGTCCTACGAGCAGTACTTC. V usage is TRBV28 and J usage is TRBJ2-7; perhaps TRBD1 as D (6 bases). The CDR3 extends over 18 amino acids. CDR1 and CDR2 from the germline V gene are MDHEN and SYDVKM. V dropped 5 bases and J dropped 1 base, with 24 bases sitting between them.

The chain carries TRBV5-1 and TRBJ2-7, with D possibly TRBD1 on 5 matching bases. The CDR3 covers 15 residues. The V end was cut by 0 bases, the J end by 4 bases, with 14 bases between. Germline loops: CDR1 SGHRS, CDR2 YFSETQ. In DNA, the CDR3 is TGCGCCAGCAGCTTGGCCGAGACTGGGGCTTACGAGCAGTACTTC. Residues: CASSLAETGAYEQYF.

The rearrangement uses TRBV5-5 and TRBJ2-1, with TRBD1 matching 8 bases. Germline V lookup: CDR1 SGHKS, CDR2 YYEKEE (reference sequence). The CDR3 has 17 amino acids. V trimming: 7 bases; J trimming: 5 bases; junction bases outside the gene matches: 17. CDR3 DNA sequence: TGTGCCAGCTGTTTAAGGGACAGGCCTTTCCCGCACAATGAGCAGTTCTTC. This sequence encodes CASCLRDRPFPHNEQFF.

This clone was observed a few times. The rearrangement joins TRBV6-2 or TRBV6-3 to TRBJ2-4, with D perhaps TRBD1 or TRBD2 (5 bases each). Trimming removed 2 bases from V and 6 bases from J, with 14 bases in between. Looked up from germline, CDR1 is MNHEY and CDR2 is SVGEGT. The CDR3 loop spans 15 amino acids. CDR3 sequence (DNA): TGTGCCAGCAGTTACGGGGACGGCCGCTTAAACATTCAGTACTTC. This translates into CASSYGDGRLNIQYF.

The genes are TRBV6-5 and TRBJ2-2; TRBD1 might be the D (6 bases). The V and J ends lost 5 bases and 3 bases respectively, with 13 bases between them. From germline, CDR1 is MNHEY and CDR2 SVGAGI. The length of the CDR3 is 15 residues. CDR3 sequence: CASSLNRDDTGELFF. Written as DNA, the CDR3 is TGTGCCAGCAGTCTCAACAGGGATGACACCGGGGAGCTGTTTTTT.

The chain has TRBV2 and TRBJ2-7, with D possibly TRBD1 on 6 matching bases. Germline values: CDR1 SNHLY, CDR2 FYNNEI. The CDR3 contains 14 residues. Trimming shortened V by 6 bases and J by 5 bases, and 17 bases separated the two germline ends. DNA for the CDR3: TGTGCCAGCAGGTTGACAGGCCAGTGGGACGAGCAGTACTTC. The encoded protein is CASRLTGQWDEQYF.

This clone came up many times. This sequence joins TRBV7-2 and TRBJ2-7; TRBD2 agrees at 7 bases. V was clipped by 3 bases and J by 7 bases; unmatched bases: 15. The germline V gene has CDR1 SGHTA and CDR2 FQGNSA. This CDR3 has 16 residues. CDR3 sequence (DNA): TGTGCCAGCAGCTTTCCCTACGGGGCGGGAGTAAGGGAGCAGTACTTC. As protein: CASSFPYGAGVREQYF.

This clone was detected only once. This sequence joins TRBV7-2 and TRBJ2-5, with 8 bases aligning to TRBD2. There are 15 residues in the CDR3. Germline V CDR1 and CDR2: SGHTA, FQGNSA. V gave up 3 bases and J gave up 4 bases; unmatched junction bases: 7. The CDR3 is CASSFQAGARETQYF. CDR3 nucleotide sequence: TGTGCCAGCAGCTTCCAAGCGGGAGCGCGAGAGACCCAGTACTTC.

The genes are TRBV2 and TRBJ1-6, with TRBD1 identical over 7 bases. Germline V CDR1 and CDR2: SNHLY, FYNNEI. Trimming took 8 bases from V and 0 from J; bases not matched to a gene: 13. There are 18 residues in the CDR3. CDR3 protein: CASGTLRGTVSYNSPLHF. The CDR3 region has the DNA TGTGCCAGCGGAACTTTGAGAGGGACAGTCTCCTATAATTCACCCCTCCACTTT.